This TCR beta chain was captured by sequencing in a study of blood T cell repertoires in COVID-19. Across the study: The United States, Italy and Spain were the sources of the acute and convalescent COVID-19 samples.

Exposed volunteers were people who met a COVID-19 case within 2 weeks before study entry. Repertoires were generated with immunoSEQ multiplex PCR, while TCRdb's copy carries only in-frame clones and drops some. The sample has 250,000 or so clones; more than 80% are singletons. Germline V gene sequence: CDR1 SGHTA, CDR2 FQGNSA. The CDR3 totals 15 residues. V lost 2 bases and J 3 bases, leaving 14 bases between the germline ends. The sample consisted of PBMCs or T cells enriched from blood (not recorded which). The chain is built from TRBV7-2 and TRBJ2-7; D remains unclear. The receptor was isolated from a man aged 45-60 years who had been exposed to COVID-19. This CDR3 is CASSLMAANLYEQYF. The CDR3 DNA reads TGTGCCAGCAGCTTAATGGCAGCGAACCTCTACGAGCAGTACTTC. Variable domain in full (rest from reference TRBV7-2 and TRBJ2-7): GAGVSQSPSNKVTEKGKDVELRCDPISGHTALYWYRQSLGQGLEFLIYFQGNSAPDKSGLPSDRFSAERTGGSVSTLTIQRTQQEDSAVYLCASSLMAANLYEQYFGPGTRLTVT.